Below, 15 T cell receptor beta chains from the same sample are listed, as sequenced in a study of T cells in Graves' hyperthyroidism and ophthalmopathy. RNA transcripts served as the template for amplifying TCR beta CDR3 regions. The HTBI primer set was used in a first-round RT-PCR of the TCR CDR3. TCRdb called the multiplex PCR reads again in MiXCR, with one record for every CDR3 protein. The repertoire holds 250,000 to 300,000 distinct CDR3 sequences, with about 14% as singletons. Sequencing was done on a sample of blood. The receptor source for this set is a woman under 40 with Graves' hyperthyroidism that later progressed to Graves' ophthalmopathy.

Many counts were recorded for this clonotype. The rearrangement joins TRBV2 to TRBJ2-3; either TRBD1 or TRBD2 may fit D (6 bases each). V was clipped by 4 bases and J by 2 bases, with 13 bases between them. The CDR3 consists of 15 residues. The germline gives CDR1 SNHLY, CDR2 FYNNEI. The CDR3 coding sequence is TGTGCCAGCAGTGCAGCGGAGGGGGTCACAGATACGCAGTATTTT. Translation gives CASSAAEGVTDTQYF. Supplemented by reference TRBV2 and TRBJ2-3, the full variable domain reads EPEVTQTPSHQVTQMGQEVILRCVPISNHLYFYWYRQILGQKVEFLVSFYNNEISEKSEIFDDQFSVERPDGSNFTLKIRSTKLEDSAMYFCASSAAEGVTDTQYFGPGTRLTVL.

The chain links TRBV5-1 to TRBJ2-7, with D tentatively TRBD1 (6 bases). The germline V and J ends were trimmed by 6 bases and 7 bases, with 20 bases remaining between them. CDR1 and CDR2 (germline): SGHRS, YFSETQ. The CDR3 spans 14 residues. Written as DNA, the CDR3 is TGCGCCAGCAAACTAGGGGGAGAGCCCTCTGAGCAGTACTTC. This gives the protein CASKLGGEPSEQYF.

This clonotype was observed many times. The chain has TRBV6-2 or TRBV6-3 and TRBJ2-1, with 9 bases aligning to TRBD2. The CDR3 contains 11 residues. V gave up 5 bases and J gave up 13 bases; unmatched junction bases: 3. CDR1 is MNHEY and CDR2 is SVGEGT in the germline V gene. The CDR3 nucleotides are TGTGCCAGCAGTCAAGGGACTAGCCAGTTCTTC. Protein product: CASSQGTSQFF.

This clonotype showed up many times. The J gene is TRBJ2-7, the V gene TRBV12-3 or TRBV12-4, with D perhaps TRBD2 (6 bases). The CDR3 is 14 amino acids. Between the trimmed V and J ends, which lost 2 bases and 2 bases, there was a span of 10 bases. CDR3 in amino acids: CASSLRDFTYEQYF. CDR3 sequence (DNA): TGTGCCAGCAGTTTAAGGGACTTTACCTACGAGCAGTACTTC.

The chain has TRBV4-2 and TRBJ1-1; 7 nucleotides align to TRBD1. CDR3 length: 17 residues. Germline-derived CDR1 and CDR2 are LGHNA and YNFKEQ. The junction had 7 bases not matched to a gene; V was cut back by 0 bases and J by 0 bases. As DNA, the CDR3 is TGTGCCAGCAGCCAAGAACCCCAGGGGGTCATGAACACTGAAGCTTTCTTT. Translating it yields CASSQEPQGVMNTEAFF.

In this sample, this clonotype turned up many times. The chain links TRBV6-1 to TRBJ2-1; possibly TRBD1 or TRBD2 for D (5 bases each). The CDR3 is made up of 12 amino acids. CDR1 and CDR2 (germline): MNHNS, SASEGT. Deletions cut 5 bases from V and 7 bases from J, with 9 bases between. In DNA, the CDR3 is TGTGCCAGCAGTCAGAGGGGTAATGAGCAGTTCTTC. Its protein product is CASSQRGNEQFF.

This clonotype was detected many times. The V and J genes are TRBV18 and TRBJ2-7; perhaps TRBD1 as D (6 bases). Germline V lookup: CDR1 KGHSH, CDR2 LQKENI. Deletions cut 3 bases from V and 6 bases from J, with 18 bases between. This CDR3 contains 15 residues. CDR3 residues: CASSPQGNRESEQYF. The CDR3 DNA sequence: TGTGCCAGCTCACCCCAAGGGAACAGGGAGTCCGAGCAGTACTTC.

The chain recombines TRBV20-1 with TRBJ2-3; perhaps TRBD2 as D (6 bases). The V and J ends lost 1 base and 14 bases respectively, with 13 bases between them. The CDR3 is 11 amino acids. Germline V lookup: CDR1 DFQATT, CDR2 SNEGSKA (reference sequence). In nucleotides, the CDR3 is TGCAGTGCTAGAGTATTCCCCGGGGGGTATTTT. This encodes CSARVFPGGYF.

This sequence joins TRBV30 and TRBJ1-1; TRBD1 might be the D (6 bases). The V gene's germline CDR1 is GTSNPN and CDR2 SVGIG (reference sequence). V lost 5 bases, J lost 4 bases, and 11 bases lay in between. The CDR3 loop spans 12 amino acids. In nucleotides, the CDR3 is TGTGCCTGGTTGACAGGTCGCACTGAAGCTTTCTTT. This translates into CAWLTGRTEAFF.

This clonotype appeared a few times. J is TRBJ2-7 and V is TRBV4-3; the D is unclear. V shed 3 bases and J shed 6 bases, with 9 bases lying between them. Germline V gene lookup returns CDR1 LGHNA and CDR2 YSLEER. The CDR3 sequence is 12 residues long. The CDR3 loop is CASSQPNGEQYF. The CDR3 DNA sequence: TGCGCCAGCAGCCAGCCGAATGGCGAGCAGTACTTC.

The table lists this clonotype with many counts. V gene TRBV12-3 or TRBV12-4 combines with J gene TRBJ2-2; the D call may be TRBD1 or TRBD2 (6 bases each). V was cut by 8 bases and J by 4 bases, with 17 bases left in between. The CDR3 length is 15 residues. Here the CDR3 DNA reads TGTGCCAGCCGGGAGTGGGGGGCGGCCACCGGGGAGCTGTTTTTT. Translation: CASREWGAATGELFF.

Many counts were recorded for this clonotype. V and J are TRBV7-8 and TRBJ2-3; TRBD2 matches 11 bases. Germline trimming cut 5 bases from V and 0 bases from J; bases unmatched to any gene: 10. This CDR3 comprises 18 residues. Looked up from germline, CDR1 is SGHVS and CDR2 is FQNEAQ. The CDR3 sequence is CASSPGLAELSSTDTQYF. As DNA, the CDR3 is TGTGCCAGCAGCCCGGGACTAGCGGAGCTATCTAGCACAGATACGCAGTATTTT.

As concerns this clonotype: Its ends do not fully match the called genes, so a read error is possible. The V call is TRBV12-3 or TRBV12-4, the J call TRBJ2-7, with 7 bases matching TRBD1. The CDR3 totals 13 residues. The CDR3 region is CASSLTGSYEQHF. In DNA, the CDR3 is TGTGCCAGCAGTTTGACAGGGAGCTACGAGCAGCACTTC.

The gene calls are TRBV5-6 and TRBJ1-6, with a possible D match to TRBD1 (5 bases). The CDR3 totals 17 residues. CDR1 and CDR2 from the germline V gene are SGHDT and YYEEEE. Trimming took 0 bases from V and 4 from J, leaving 14 bases between them. The CDR3 here is CASSLERGDSYNSPLHF. The CDR3 DNA reads TGTGCCAGCAGCTTGGAAAGGGGTGACAGTTATAATTCACCCCTCCACTTT.

This clonotype turned up a few times. Written as DNA, the CDR3 is TGTGCCAGCAGCGGGGGGGCGGGGGGGGAGACTGAAGCTTTCTTT. This gives the protein CASSGGAGGETEAFF. The rearrangement uses TRBV6-1 and TRBJ1-1, with D maybe TRBD1 (6 bases). The CDR3 has 15 amino acids. Germline V gives CDR1 MNHNS, CDR2 SASEGT. V lost 6 bases and J 5 bases, leaving 19 bases between the germline ends.